One and the same sample provided the 29 T cell receptor beta chains below, sequenced in a study of OX40 agonist ivuxolimab in advanced cancers. The method was immunoSEQ multiplex PCR; TCRdb's version includes in-frame clones alone and lacks a portion of them. The sample contains about 64,000 clones, about 90% of which appear only once. Sequencing was performed on CD4+ or CD8+ T cells sorted from blood, taken in a trial of the OX40 agonist ivuxolimab. These receptors all stem from an adult with an advanced solid tumor such as melanoma, head and neck, liver or kidney cancer.

The chain joins TRBV2 to TRBJ2-1; D unresolved. The germline V and J ends were trimmed by 3 bases and 3 bases, with 6 bases remaining between them. Germline values: CDR1 SNHLY, CDR2 FYNNEI. This CDR3 comprises 13 residues. The CDR3 loop is CASSEGIYNEQFF. The CDR3 bases are TGTGCCAGCAGTGAGGGCATCTACAATGAGCAGTTCTTC.

This clone was counted once. V gene TRBV10-3 combines with J gene TRBJ1-5; 7 nucleotides line up with TRBD1. The germline V gene encodes CDR1 ENHRY and CDR2 SYGVKD. J gave up 0 bases and V 2 bases, and 4 bases lay outside the gene matches. The CDR3 covers 16 residues. CDR3 in DNA: TGTGCCATCAGTGAGAACAGGGGATTTAGCAATCAGCCCCAGCATTTT. It encodes CAISENRGFSNQPQHF.

The chain links TRBV29-1 to TRBJ2-1; D is uncertain. The germline V gene has CDR1 SQVTM and CDR2 ANQGSEA. V gave up 8 bases and J gave up 6 bases, with 20 bases separating them. This CDR3 spans 14 amino acids. The CDR3 DNA reads as TGCAGCTCCCAATGGCCTCGATGGGGCAATGAGCAGTTCTTC. Translation: CSSQWPRWGNEQFF.

As for this clone: Other DNA sequences from this sample encode an identical CDR3 as well. This chain links TRBV9 with TRBJ2-5; tentative D call: TRBD2 (5 bases). The CDR3 totals 14 residues. Trimming removed 4 bases from V and 0 bases from J, with 10 bases in between. Germline lookup yields CDR1 SGDLS and CDR2 YYNGEE. Written as DNA, the CDR3 is TGTGCCAGCAGCCCAGGACTGCACCAAGAGACCCAGTACTTC. Amino acids: CASSPGLHQETQYF.

With respect to this clone: Other DNA sequences in the same sample also yield this CDR3. The CDR3 loop reads CASSRQGRTGELFF. The CDR3, as DNA: TGTGCCAGTAGTAGGCAGGGGCGAACCGGGGAGCTGTTTTTT. The chain combines TRBV19 with TRBJ2-2; TRBD1 might be the D (6 bases). Per germline, CDR1 LNHDA and CDR2 SQIVND (reference sequence). The CDR3 runs 14 residues. Trimming shortened V by 4 bases and J by 5 bases, and 11 bases separated the two germline ends.

The rearrangement joins TRBV18 to TRBJ2-7; the match to TRBD2 covers 9 bases. The length of the CDR3 is 15 residues. After removal of 1 base from V and 0 bases from J, the junction contained 1 base not matched to a gene. Germline V gives CDR1 KGHSH, CDR2 LQKENI. The CDR3 coding sequence is TGTGCCAGCTCACCACAACTAGCGGGCTCCTACGAGCAGTACTTC. It yields the protein CASSPQLAGSYEQYF.

The V call is TRBV6-1, the J call TRBJ2-2; D may be TRBD2 (6 bases). V lost 6 bases, J lost 2 bases, and 13 bases lay in between. This CDR3 is 15 amino acids long. Per germline, CDR1 MNHNS and CDR2 SASEGT. The CDR3 sequence: CASRGGDTNTGELFF. CDR3 nucleotide sequence: TGTGCCAGCAGGGGGGGAGACACTAACACCGGGGAGCTGTTTTTT.

CDR3 in amino acids: CSAGESNQPQHF. The CDR3 nucleotides read TGCAGCGCCGGGGAGAGCAATCAGCCCCAGCATTTT. This chain links TRBV29-1 with TRBJ1-5; no firm D call. Germline CDR1 and CDR2: SQVTM and ANQGSEA. V was trimmed by 7 bases and J by 1 base, leaving 8 bases between them. The CDR3 contains 12 residues.

This chain links TRBV7-3 with TRBJ2-3; 8 nucleotides align to TRBD1. The CDR3 spans 16 residues. In germline, CDR1 is SGHTA, CDR2 FQGTGA. Germline trimming cut 4 bases from V and 0 bases from J; bases unmatched to any gene: 6. CDR3 region: CASSSPDRASTDTQYF. Here the CDR3 DNA reads TGTGCCAGCAGCTCCCCGGACAGGGCAAGCACAGATACGCAGTATTTT.

The chain combines TRBV5-4 with TRBJ2-2, with TRBD2 as a possible D gene (6 bases). Germline V gene sequence: CDR1 SGHNT, CDR2 YYREEE (reference sequence). Trimming removed 4 bases at V and 1 base at J, with 11 bases between. The CDR3 runs to 15 residues. This chain's CDR3 is CASSPGGGNTGELFF. In DNA, the CDR3 is TGTGCCAGCAGCCCCGGGGGAGGGAACACCGGGGAGCTGTTTTTT. Variable domain in full (rest from reference TRBV5-4 and TRBJ2-2): ETGVTQSPTHLIKTRGQQVTLRCSSQSGHNTVSWYQQALGQGPQFIFQYYREEENGRGNFPPRFSGLQFPNYSSELNVNALELDDSALYLCASSPGGGNTGELFFGEGSRLTVL.

A single count supports this clone. This rearrangement joins TRBV11-2 to TRBJ1-2; no reliable D call. V shed 2 bases and J shed 1 base, with 5 bases lying between them. The germline V gene encodes CDR1 SGHAT and CDR2 FQNNGV. The length of the CDR3 is 13 residues. DNA for the CDR3: TGTGCCAGCAGCTTACAGATTAACTATGGCTACACCTTC. Its translation is CASSLQINYGYTF.

The chain joins TRBV5-1 to TRBJ2-1, with 11 bases lining up with TRBD2. Germline V lookup: CDR1 SGHRS, CDR2 YFSETQ. The junction had 3 bases not matched to a gene; V was cut back by 4 bases and J by 3 bases. The CDR3 is 15 residues long. For the CDR3, the DNA is TGCGCCAGCAGCAGGACTAGCGGGTACTACAATGAGCAGTTCTTC. Its protein product is CASSRTSGYYNEQFF.

The J gene is TRBJ2-5, the V gene TRBV5-1; D ambiguous. Trimming removed 4 bases from V and 2 bases from J, with 9 bases in between. CDR3 length equals 13 residues. Germline CDR1 reads SGHRS; CDR2 reads YFSETQ. CDR3 nucleotides: TGCGCCAGCAGCCTGGGGATACAAGAGACCCAGTACTTC. Amino acid sequence: CASSLGIQETQYF.

The chain's CDR3 is CATIATLAGNTDTQYF. CDR3 coding DNA: TGTGCCACAATAGCCACTCTAGCGGGCAACACAGATACGCAGTATTTT. The rearrangement links TRBV2 to TRBJ2-3, with 8 bases that match TRBD2. Germline V gene sequence: CDR1 SNHLY, CDR2 FYNNEI. Trimming at V came to 10 bases and at J to 2 bases, leaving 14 bases not matched to a gene. This CDR3 has 16 residues.

This chain links TRBV6-1 with TRBJ2-5, with a weak D call TRBD1 (5 bases). The germline V and J ends were trimmed by 4 bases and 6 bases, with 15 bases remaining between them. Germline V lookup: CDR1 MNHNS, CDR2 SASEGT. The CDR3 sequence is 14 residues long. The CDR3 protein is CASSVTVPSKTQYF. DNA for the CDR3: TGTGCCAGCAGTGTGACAGTGCCTTCGAAGACCCAGTACTTC.

This chain links TRBV2 with TRBJ2-7; D may match TRBD1 or TRBD2 (5 bases each). V was clipped by 4 bases and J by 12 bases, with 22 bases between them. CDR1 is SNHLY, CDR2 FYNNEI, per germline. CDR3 length: 14 residues. CDR3 sequence: CASSAGPQLEHPYF. The CDR3 bases are TGTGCCAGCAGTGCGGGACCCCAACTCGAGCATCCGTACTTC.

The rearrangement links TRBV19 to TRBJ1-1, with D uncertain. Germline CDR1 is LNHDA and CDR2 is SQIVND (reference sequence). Trimming took 8 bases from V and 11 from J, leaving 24 bases between them. The CDR3 has 14 residues. CDR3 amino acids: CASHPLGTVREAFF. The DNA for the CDR3 is TGTGCCAGTCACCCTCTCGGAACGGTCCGGGAGGCTTTCTTT.

The rearrangement joins TRBV19 to TRBJ1-5; the match to TRBD1 covers 9 bases. The CDR3 is 13 amino acids. The V gene's germline CDR1 is LNHDA and CDR2 SQIVND (reference sequence). J lost 7 bases, V lost 6 bases, and 4 bases had no gene match. The CDR3 is CASSDRGEQPQHF. CDR3 in DNA: TGTGCCAGTAGCGACAGGGGGGAGCAGCCCCAGCATTTT.

This clone occurred a few times. The V call is TRBV14, the J call TRBJ1-1, with D possibly TRBD1 on 6 matching bases. The CDR3 sequence is 13 residues long. Germline CDR1 SGHDN, CDR2 FVKESK. V was clipped by 7 bases and J by 1 base, with 10 bases between them. The CDR3 reads CASKIQGNTEAFF. The CDR3 DNA is TGTGCCAGCAAGATACAGGGGAACACTGAAGCTTTCTTT.

CDR3 protein: CASSDEREKQYF. The CDR3 nucleotides are TGCGCCAGCAGTGACGAGCGGGAGAAGCAGTACTTC. The V and J genes are TRBV5-1 and TRBJ2-7; TRBD2 matches at 8 bases. The trim removed 5 bases at V and 8 bases at J, leaving 6 bases unmatched. Germline V gene sequence: CDR1 SGHRS, CDR2 YFSETQ. This CDR3 contains 12 residues.

In its sample, this clone was seen once. This chain connects TRBV12-5 to TRBJ2-3; TRBD1 matches at 9 bases. V lost 2 bases and J lost 3; bases outside the gene matches: 3. Germline V lookup: CDR1 LGHNT, CDR2 FRNRAP. CDR3 length equals 15 residues. The DNA for the CDR3 is TGTGCTAGTGGTTTGACGGGACAGGGAACAGATACGCAGTATTTT. It codes for CASGLTGQGTDTQYF.

Only one count was recorded for this clone. This chain joins TRBV6-1 and TRBJ2-5; 7 nucleotides align to TRBD2. The CDR3 covers 14 residues. In germline, CDR1 is MNHNS, CDR2 SASEGT. J was trimmed by 9 bases and V by 7 bases; bases with no gene match: 14. CDR3 loop: CASIGVGAGRAQYF. CDR3 DNA: TGTGCCAGCATTGGGGTTGGGGCGGGGAGGGCCCAGTACTTC.

V gene TRBV6-1 combines with J gene TRBJ1-2; D remains ambiguous. The germline V gene encodes CDR1 MNHNS and CDR2 SASEGT. This CDR3 has 14 residues. Trimming stripped 3 bases from V and 5 bases from J, with 13 bases between. The CDR3 sequence: CASSDSGALYGYTF. CDR3 in DNA: TGTGCCAGCAGTGATAGCGGAGCGCTTTATGGCTACACCTTC.

This clone was seen only once. V gene TRBV30 combines with J gene TRBJ1-2, with D perhaps TRBD1 (5 bases). The V end was cut by 5 bases, the J end by 3 bases, with 10 bases between. There are 12 residues in the CDR3. CDR1 is GTSNPN and CDR2 is SVGIG in the germline V gene (reference sequence). The DNA of the CDR3 is TGTGCCTGGCAGCTACAGGACTATGGCTACACCTTC. This gives the protein CAWQLQDYGYTF.

The chain has TRBV18 and TRBJ1-2, with 7 bases identical to TRBD1. The CDR3 extends over 15 amino acids. Germline V lookup: CDR1 KGHSH, CDR2 LQKENI. V gave up 3 bases and J gave up 4 bases; unmatched junction bases: 8. CDR3 DNA: TGTGCCAGCTCACCGGACGGGCCAGGGGGCTATGGCTACACCTTC. It encodes CASSPDGPGGYGYTF.

The chain has TRBV5-1 and TRBJ2-1, with 10 nucleotides matching TRBD2. V trimming: 3 bases; J trimming: 5 bases; junction bases outside the gene matches: 2. The CDR3 loop spans 14 amino acids. Germline V gene sequence: CDR1 SGHRS, CDR2 YFSETQ. CDR3 bases: TGCGCCAGCAGCTCTAGCGGGAGCCACAATGAGCAGTTCTTC. Its protein is CASSSSGSHNEQFF.

This clone was detected once. This chain uses TRBV11-3 with TRBJ2-7, with 7 bases aligning to TRBD1. The trim removed 5 bases at V and 3 bases at J, leaving 7 bases unmatched. This CDR3 has 14 amino acids. Germline V gives CDR1 SGHNT, CDR2 YENEEA. CDR3 nucleotides: TGTGCCAGCAGCCCATCCCAGGGGGTCTACGAGCAGTACTTC. As protein: CASSPSQGVYEQYF.

The chain carries TRBV2 and TRBJ2-1; tentatively, D is TRBD2 (6 bases). The CDR3 extends over 13 amino acids. Germline V gives CDR1 SNHLY, CDR2 FYNNEI. The V and J ends lost 5 bases and 7 bases respectively, with 12 bases between them. This chain's CDR3 is CASSFDGRNEQFF. The CDR3 bases are TGTGCCAGCAGTTTCGACGGGAGAAATGAGCAGTTCTTC.

This sequence joins TRBV28 and TRBJ2-1; 12 nucleotides match TRBD2. The CDR3 sequence is 13 residues long. Per germline, CDR1 MDHEN and CDR2 SYDVKM. The V and J ends lost 11 bases and 4 bases, in that order; junction bases with no gene match: 3. The CDR3 nucleotides read TGTGCCCGAACTAGCGGGAGGTACAATGAGCAGTTCTTC. Protein product: CARTSGRYNEQFF.